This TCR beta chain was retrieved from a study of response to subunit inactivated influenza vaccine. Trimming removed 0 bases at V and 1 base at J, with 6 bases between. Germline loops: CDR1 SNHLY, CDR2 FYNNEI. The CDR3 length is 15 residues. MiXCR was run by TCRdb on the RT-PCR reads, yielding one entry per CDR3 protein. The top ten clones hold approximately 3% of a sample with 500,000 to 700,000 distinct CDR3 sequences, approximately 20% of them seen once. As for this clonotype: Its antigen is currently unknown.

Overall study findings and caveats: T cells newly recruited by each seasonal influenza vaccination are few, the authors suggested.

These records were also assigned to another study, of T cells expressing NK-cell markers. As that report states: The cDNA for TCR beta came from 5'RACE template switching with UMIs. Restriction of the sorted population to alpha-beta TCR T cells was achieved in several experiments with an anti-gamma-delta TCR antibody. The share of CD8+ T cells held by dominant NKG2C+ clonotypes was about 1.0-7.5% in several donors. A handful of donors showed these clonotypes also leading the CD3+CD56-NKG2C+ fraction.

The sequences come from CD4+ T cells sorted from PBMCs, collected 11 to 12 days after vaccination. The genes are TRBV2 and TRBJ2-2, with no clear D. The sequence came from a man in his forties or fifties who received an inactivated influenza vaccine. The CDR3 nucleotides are TGTGCCAGCAGTGAAGCCCGATGGAACACCGGGGAGCTGTTTTTT. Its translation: CASSEARWNTGELFF.